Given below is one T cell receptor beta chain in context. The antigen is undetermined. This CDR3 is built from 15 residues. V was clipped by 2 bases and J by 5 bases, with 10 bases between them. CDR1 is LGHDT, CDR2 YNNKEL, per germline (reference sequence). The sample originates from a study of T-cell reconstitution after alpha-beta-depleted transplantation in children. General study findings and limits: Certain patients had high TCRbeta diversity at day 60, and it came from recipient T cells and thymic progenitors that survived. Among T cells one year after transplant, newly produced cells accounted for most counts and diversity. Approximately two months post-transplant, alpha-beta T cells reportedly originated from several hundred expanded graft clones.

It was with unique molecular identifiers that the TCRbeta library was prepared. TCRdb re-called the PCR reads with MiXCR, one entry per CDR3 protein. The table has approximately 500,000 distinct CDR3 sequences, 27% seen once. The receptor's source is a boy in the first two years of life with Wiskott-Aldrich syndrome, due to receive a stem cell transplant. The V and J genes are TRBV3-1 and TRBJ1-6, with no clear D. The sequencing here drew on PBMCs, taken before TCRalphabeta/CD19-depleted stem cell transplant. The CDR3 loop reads CASSQSPRNNSPLHF. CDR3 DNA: TGTGCCAGCAGCCAATCGCCCAGGAATAATTCACCCCTCCACTTT.